This T cell receptor (beta chain) was sequenced for a study of memory CD4+ T cells and cytomegalovirus serostatus. Generated by immunoSEQ multiplex PCR, the TCRdb table keeps only in-frame clones and is missing some. The table records 70,000 to 90,000 clones, 75% to 85% of them present only once. CDR3 length: 11 amino acids. Trimming shortened V by 6 bases and J by 10 bases, and 10 bases separated the two germline ends. Germline values: CDR1 ENHRY, CDR2 SYGVKD. The sort gate was single viable CD3+CD4+CD8-CD45RO+ cells for memory CD4+ T cells. The V gene is TRBV10-3, the J gene TRBJ2-1; tentatively, D is TRBD1 (6 bases). Material: memory CD4+ T cells from blood. This clonotype was obtained from an adult in good health and CMV-seropositive. The CDR3 protein is CAISYRDEQFF. In DNA form, the CDR3 reads TGTGCCATCAGCTACAGGGACGAGCAGTTCTTC.